This T cell receptor beta chain was profiled in a study of CD8 T cells in ankylosing spondylitis. Study-wide results and limits: Disease-linked clones were reportedly significantly enriched in matched ankylosing spondylitis synovial fluid.

Trimming cost V 4 bases and J 3 bases, with 7 bases left between them. Germline V CDR1 and CDR2: GTSNPN, SVGIG (reference sequence). CDR3 length equals 13 residues. For TCR beta, libraries came from quantitative 5'-RACE with molecular barcodes. From the 5' RACE reads, TCRdb called clonotypes with MiXCR, one entry per CDR3 protein. The sample yields approximately 25,000 distinct CDR3 sequences, about a sixth seen once. With respect to this clonotype: Its cognate antigen is unknown.

This TCR derives from a male donor with ankylosing spondylitis or in good health (not recorded which). The genes are TRBV30 and TRBJ1-6; unclear D gene. The material sequenced was blood. CDR3 sequence reads: CAWMGSYNSPLHF. CDR3 sequence (DNA): TGTGCCTGGATGGGCAGCTATAATTCACCCCTCCACTTT.